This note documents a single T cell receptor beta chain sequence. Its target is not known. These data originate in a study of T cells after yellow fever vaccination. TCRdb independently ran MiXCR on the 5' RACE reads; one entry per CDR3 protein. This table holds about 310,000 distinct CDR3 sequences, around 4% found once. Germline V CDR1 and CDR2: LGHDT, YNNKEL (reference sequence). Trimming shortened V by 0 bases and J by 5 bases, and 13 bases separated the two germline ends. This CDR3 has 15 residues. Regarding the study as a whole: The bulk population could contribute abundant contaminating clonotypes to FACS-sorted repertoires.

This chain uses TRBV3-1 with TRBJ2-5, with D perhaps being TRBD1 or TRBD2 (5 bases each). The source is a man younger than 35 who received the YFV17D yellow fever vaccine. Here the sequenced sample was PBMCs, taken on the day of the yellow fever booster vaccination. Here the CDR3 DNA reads TGTGCCAGCAGCCAAGAGGGGCTAGCAGGGGAGACCCAGTACTTC. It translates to CASSQEGLAGETQYF.